The 20 T cell receptor beta chains presented below share a single source sample, sequenced in a study of CD8 T cells in Susac syndrome. Reverse transcription used about 0.5 to 1 ug RNA and random hexamers. TCRdb itself ran the immunoSEQ multiplex PCR reads through MiXCR, one entry per CDR3 protein. Of around 200,000 distinct CDR3 sequences listed, around 95% are singletons. The sequenced material came from CD4+ T cells from PBMCs. These receptors all stem from a human donor with Susac syndrome.

V is TRBV18 and J is TRBJ2-7, with 12 bases matching TRBD1. V gave up 1 base and J gave up 4 bases; unmatched junction bases: 8. The CDR3 is made up of 17 amino acids. CDR1 and CDR2 (germline): KGHSH, LQKENI. CDR3 bases: TGTGCCAGCTCACCACGTATCTCGGGACAGGGGGCGTACGAGCAGTACTTC. Translation gives CASSPRISGQGAYEQYF.

A single count supports this clonotype. The chain has TRBV20-1 and TRBJ2-5; TRBD2 matches 7 bases. The germline gives CDR1 DFQATT, CDR2 SNEGSKA (reference sequence). This CDR3 contains 12 residues. V lost 4 bases and J lost 5; bases outside the gene matches: 4. The CDR3 nucleotides read TGCAGTGCTAAAGGACTAGTCGAGACCCAGTACTTC. Translation gives CSAKGLVETQYF.

This chain uses TRBV30 with TRBJ1-2; possibly TRBD1 for D (5 bases). CDR1 is GTSNPN, CDR2 SVGIG, per germline (reference sequence). The V and J ends lost 2 bases and 5 bases respectively, with 21 bases between them. This CDR3 region has 16 residues. Here the CDR3 DNA reads TGTGCCTGGAGTCCCCTTAGGGACCCAGGCCATTATGGCTACACCTTC. The encoded protein is CAWSPLRDPGHYGYTF.

J is TRBJ1-5 and V is TRBV5-6; D is perhaps TRBD1 (5 bases). Trimming removed 2 bases from V and 1 base from J, with 10 bases in between. The CDR3 has 15 amino acids. The V gene's germline CDR1 is SGHDT and CDR2 YYEEEE. The DNA of the CDR3 is TGTGCCAGCAGCTTAGGGGTTCTGAGCAATCAGCCCCAGCATTTT. Its translation: CASSLGVLSNQPQHF. The full variable domain, completed using reference TRBV5-6 and TRBJ1-5, is DAGVTQSPTHLIKTRGQQVTLRCSPKSGHDTVSWYQQALGQGPQFIFQYYEEEERQRGNFPDRFSGHQFPNYSSELNVNALLLGDSALYLCASSLGVLSNQPQHFGDGTRLSIL.

V and J are TRBV12-3 or TRBV12-4 and TRBJ2-3; no firm D call. Deletions cut 3 bases from V and 2 bases from J, with 6 bases between. The CDR3 length is 13 residues. CDR3 nucleotides: TGTGCCAGCAGTTTCCCACACACAGATACGCAGTATTTT. It translates to CASSFPHTDTQYF.

This chain connects TRBV20-1 to TRBJ2-5, with a tentative D call TRBD2 (7 bases). Germline V gives CDR1 DFQATT, CDR2 SNEGSKA (reference sequence). V was cut by 3 bases and J by 4 bases, with 9 bases left in between. The length of the CDR3 is 12 residues. The chain's CDR3 is CSARGGAETQYF. CDR3 coding DNA: TGCAGTGCTAGGGGGGGGGCAGAGACCCAGTACTTC.

The V gene is TRBV5-6, the J gene TRBJ1-1, with D possibly matching TRBD1 (5 bases). Germline V gene data show CDR1 as SGHDT and CDR2 as YYEEEE. The CDR3 is 14 residues long. Trimming removed 4 bases from V and 1 base from J, with 11 bases in between. The CDR3 is CASSVGRKNTEAFF. The DNA of the CDR3 is TGTGCCAGCAGCGTGGGACGGAAGAACACTGAAGCTTTCTTT.

V gene TRBV30 combines with J gene TRBJ2-3; 7 bases are a match to TRBD1. J was trimmed by 0 bases and V by 3 bases; bases with no gene match: 6. The germline CDR1 and CDR2 sequences are GTSNPN and SVGIG (reference sequence). This CDR3 is built from 15 residues. This CDR3 is CAWRQQGWSTDTQYF. The CDR3 region has the DNA TGTGCCTGGAGACAACAGGGGTGGAGCACAGATACGCAGTATTTT.

The V and J genes are TRBV19 and TRBJ1-5, with TRBD1 matching over 7 bases. The CDR3 loop spans 15 amino acids. J was trimmed by 3 bases and V by 6 bases; bases with no gene match: 8. Germline V CDR1 and CDR2: LNHDA, SQIVND (reference sequence). CDR3 DNA: TGTGCCAGTAGAGGCGACAGGGATGCCAATCAGCCCCAGCATTTT. The encoded protein is CASRGDRDANQPQHF.

The genes are TRBV20-1 and TRBJ2-1, with D perhaps being TRBD1 or TRBD2 (7 bases each). Germline V lookup: CDR1 DFQATT, CDR2 SNEGSKA (reference sequence). The CDR3 length is 16 residues. Trimming took off 3 bases at V and 2 bases at J, with 17 bases between the two ends. The CDR3 DNA follows: TGCAGTGCTAGGAGGGGGCGGGGGATCACCTACAATGAGCAGTTCTTC. Its protein is CSARRGRGITYNEQFF.

This chain links TRBV5-6 with TRBJ2-7; TRBD1 matches 11 bases. With V trimmed by 4 bases and J by 5 bases, 5 bases remained unmatched. Looked up from germline, CDR1 is SGHDT and CDR2 is YYEEEE. The CDR3 runs 14 residues. CDR3 coding DNA: TGTGCCAGCAGCCTAGGACAGGGGGCCCACGAGCAGTACTTC. Its protein product is CASSLGQGAHEQYF.

This chain uses TRBV5-1 with TRBJ2-5; D unclear. The ends were cut back, 3 bases at V and 2 bases at J, with 11 bases in the middle. This CDR3 has 14 residues. Germline values: CDR1 SGHRS, CDR2 YFSETQ. The CDR3 protein is CASSSNPVQETQYF. DNA for the CDR3: TGCGCCAGCAGCTCAAATCCCGTTCAAGAGACCCAGTACTTC.

The chain links TRBV25-1 to TRBJ1-2; D remains ambiguous. This CDR3 is 15 amino acids long. V lost 1 base and J lost 8, with 17 bases in between. The germline gives CDR1 MGHDK, CDR2 SYGVNS. The CDR3 spells CASSELEGGSGGYTF. The DNA of the CDR3 is TGTGCCAGCAGTGAATTGGAGGGTGGGTCGGGCGGCTACACCTTC.

This clonotype appeared once. The genes are TRBV7-9 and TRBJ2-5; no clear D. Germline-derived CDR1 and CDR2 are SEHNR and FQNEAQ (reference sequence). V dropped 3 bases and J dropped 2 bases, with 10 bases sitting between them. The CDR3 consists of 14 residues. The CDR3 loop is CASSFRTDQETQYF. In DNA form, the CDR3 reads TGTGCCAGCAGCTTTAGAACAGATCAAGAGACCCAGTACTTC.

The chain combines TRBV18 with TRBJ2-6, with 9 bases lining up with TRBD1. The J segment lost 2 bases and the V segment lost 4 bases, leaving 6 bases of the junction unmatched. CDR1 and CDR2 from the germline V gene are KGHSH and LQKENI. The length of the CDR3 is 17 residues. For the CDR3, the DNA is TGTGCCAGCTCACGTGAGACAGGGGGAGCTGGGGCCAACGTCCTGACTTTC. It yields the protein CASSRETGGAGANVLTF.

The chain recombines TRBV30 with TRBJ2-3; D not certain. This CDR3 is 14 amino acids long. Trimming took 1 base from V and 3 from J, leaving 11 bases between them. CDR1 is GTSNPN, CDR2 SVGIG, per germline (reference sequence). Written as DNA, the CDR3 is TGTGCCTGGAGTGCCGATTCTAAAACAGATACGCAGTATTTT. Protein: CAWSADSKTDTQYF.

V and J are TRBV11-2 and TRBJ2-2; no clear D gene. The length of the CDR3 is 15 residues. CDR1 SGHAT and CDR2 FQNNGV come from the germline V gene. The ends were cut back, 0 bases at V and 0 bases at J, with 5 bases in the middle. The CDR3 sequence is CASSLERTNTGELFF. CDR3 in DNA: TGTGCCAGCAGCTTAGAGAGGACGAACACCGGGGAGCTGTTTTTT.

The chain has TRBV19 and TRBJ1-5, with 7 bases matching TRBD1. The length of the CDR3 is 15 residues. With V trimmed by 4 bases and J by 1 base, 4 bases remained unmatched. The germline gives CDR1 LNHDA, CDR2 SQIVND (reference sequence). The CDR3 coding sequence is TGTGCCAGTAGTAGGGCGGGACAGAGCAATCAGCCCCAGCATTTT. This encodes CASSRAGQSNQPQHF.

The gene calls are TRBV3-1 and TRBJ2-4; tentatively, D is TRBD1 (6 bases). Trimming pared 4 bases from V and 3 bases from J, leaving 10 bases between. This CDR3 has 14 residues. Germline values: CDR1 LGHDT, CDR2 YNNKEL (reference sequence). The CDR3 here is CASSLRTDKNIQYF. The CDR3 DNA reads TGTGCCAGCAGCCTTCGGACAGACAAAAACATTCAGTACTTC.

The chain couples TRBV5-4 to TRBJ2-2; tentative D call: TRBD1 (6 bases). CDR1 and CDR2 from the germline V gene are SGHNT and YYREEE (reference sequence). The CDR3 has 15 residues. The ends were cut back, 0 bases at V and 4 bases at J, with 10 bases in the middle. The CDR3 protein is CASSLDRASTGELFF. DNA for the CDR3: TGTGCCAGCAGCTTGGACAGGGCGAGCACCGGGGAGCTGTTTTTT.